One sample yielded the 31 T cell receptor beta chains listed below, sequenced in a study of glioma-infiltrating T cells after dendritic cell vaccination. Method: immunoSEQ multiplex PCR; TCRdb's copy keeps in-frame clones and lacks some. The table includes 98,000 or so clones, approximately 80% detected once. Documented time point: after dendritic cell vaccination, including at tumor progression/relapse. The specimen comprised blood, sampled after dendritic cell vaccination. These receptors all come from a human donor with glioblastoma.

This clone has only one observation. The chain carries TRBV9 and TRBJ2-7; 7 bases map to TRBD2. The CDR3 runs 15 residues. Germline trimming cut 3 bases from V and 2 bases from J; bases unmatched to any gene: 8. The germline V gene has CDR1 SGDLS and CDR2 YYNGEE. The CDR3 here is CASSASGTTTYEQYF. The DNA of the CDR3 is TGTGCCAGCAGCGCCTCCGGGACTACCACCTACGAGCAGTACTTC.

The rearrangement joins TRBV6-1 to TRBJ1-1; the D is unclear. Germline values: CDR1 MNHNS, CDR2 SASEGT. The CDR3 has 13 amino acids. V lost 6 bases and J 2 bases, leaving 10 bases between the germline ends. The CDR3 DNA reads TGTGCCAGCAGGGATACAGATAACACTGAAGCTTTCTTT. Its protein is CASRDTDNTEAFF.

CDR3 coding DNA: TGTGCCAGCAGCTTAGGGTCCTTCCAGAACTCACCCCTCCACTTT. It is translated as CASSLGSFQNSPLHF. This chain connects TRBV7-9 to TRBJ1-6; no clear D. V lost 1 base and J lost 10, with 14 bases in between. Germline-derived CDR1 and CDR2 are SEHNR and FQNEAQ (reference sequence). The length of the CDR3 is 15 residues.

The chain joins TRBV6-5 to TRBJ2-7; 10 bases fit TRBD2. The V and J ends lost 0 bases and 3 bases, in that order; junction bases with no gene match: 5. CDR1 MNHEY and CDR2 SVGAGI come from the germline V gene. The length of the CDR3 is 16 residues. The CDR3 here is CASSYSIRTSGYEQYF. The CDR3, as DNA: TGTGCCAGCAGTTACTCGATCCGGACTAGCGGCTACGAGCAGTACTTC.

This clone was seen only a few times. V and J are TRBV15 and TRBJ2-1; TRBD2 aligns across 7 bases. CDR3 size: 13 residues. Trimming cost V 5 bases and J 10 bases; bases outside gene matches: 8. The germline V gene encodes CDR1 LNHNV and CDR2 YYDKDF (reference sequence). As DNA, the CDR3 is TGTGCCACCAGCCATAATCTAGCGGAGGAGCAGTTCTTC. It translates to CATSHNLAEEQFF.

This chain connects TRBV19 to TRBJ1-5, with D perhaps matching TRBD1 (6 bases). The CDR3 sequence is 13 residues long. V gave up 5 bases and J gave up 2 bases, with 7 bases separating them. In germline, CDR1 is LNHDA, CDR2 SQIVND (reference sequence). The CDR3 region has the DNA TGTGCCAGTAGTTGGACAGGCAATCAGCCCCAGCATTTT. It specifies CASSWTGNQPQHF. The variable domain in full, completed from reference TRBV19 and TRBJ1-5, reads DGGITQSPKYLFRKEGQNVTLSCEQNLNHDAMYWYRQDPGQGLRLIYYSQIVNDFQKGDIAEGYSVSREKKESFPLTVTSAQKNPTAFYLCASSWTGNQPQHFGDGTRLSIL.

There are a few counts of this clone. CDR3 in amino acids: CAISESKRGAGEKLFF. In DNA, the CDR3 is TGTGCCATCAGTGAGTCGAAGCGGGGGGCCGGTGAAAAACTGTTTTTT. This chain uses TRBV10-3 with TRBJ1-4, with D possibly matching TRBD1 (6 bases). CDR3 length: 16 residues. With 0 bases removed from V and 7 bases from J, the gap between germline ends came to 15 bases. Per germline, CDR1 ENHRY and CDR2 SYGVKD.

J is TRBJ1-4 and V is TRBV5-1; 7 bases are a match to TRBD1. CDR1 and CDR2 from the germline V gene are SGHRS and YFSETQ. The CDR3 consists of 15 residues. Germline trimming cut 5 bases from V and 3 bases from J; bases unmatched to any gene: 7. The chain's CDR3 is CASRDDRVANEKLFF. The CDR3 region has the DNA TGCGCCAGCAGAGACGACAGGGTAGCTAATGAAAAACTGTTTTTT.

In this sample, this clone turned up once. V and J are TRBV5-1 and TRBJ1-2; 8 bases map to TRBD1. Germline CDR1 reads SGHRS; CDR2 reads YFSETQ. The CDR3 runs to 14 residues. V dropped 4 bases and J dropped 5; count of bases not matched to a gene: 7. The CDR3 reads CASSTGQAEYGYTF. The CDR3 DNA reads TGCGCCAGCAGCACGGGACAGGCGGAATATGGCTACACCTTC.

The rearrangement links TRBV30 to TRBJ2-3; 10 bases align to TRBD2. CDR3 length equals 15 residues. Unmatched junction bases numbered 4, after V lost 2 bases and J lost 2 bases. Germline loops: CDR1 GTSNPN, CDR2 SVGIG (reference sequence). The CDR3 bases are TGTGCCTGGAGTCCGGGACTAGCGACCACAGATACGCAGTATTTT. It is translated as CAWSPGLATTDTQYF.

V is TRBV2 and J is TRBJ1-6; D gene unclear. This CDR3 has 15 residues. The germline CDR1 and CDR2 sequences are SNHLY and FYNNEI. V shed 1 base and J shed 3 bases, with 7 bases lying between them. The CDR3 protein is CASSEVGSYNSPLHF. The CDR3 nucleotides read TGTGCCAGCAGTGAAGTGGGCAGCTATAATTCACCCCTCCACTTT.

The V and J genes are TRBV5-1 and TRBJ1-2; D gene ambiguous. Germline CDR1 and CDR2: SGHRS and YFSETQ. The CDR3 contains 13 residues. V lost 2 bases, J lost 13 bases, and 18 bases lay in between. The CDR3 loop is CASSLRDDILGTF. DNA for the CDR3: TGCGCCAGCAGCTTAAGAGACGACATTCTGGGCACCTTC. The full variable domain, completed using reference TRBV5-1 and TRBJ1-2, is KAGVTQTPRYLIKTRGQQVTLSCSPISGHRSVSWYQQTPGQGLQFLFEYFSETQRNKGNFPGRFSGRQFSNSRSEMNVSTLELGDSALYLCASSLRDDILGTFGSGTRLTVV.

This chain connects TRBV27 to TRBJ2-7; TRBD2 matches 13 bases. J gave up 8 bases and V 5 bases, and 9 bases lay outside the gene matches. The CDR3 has 15 amino acids. Germline values: CDR1 MNHEY, CDR2 SMNVEV (reference sequence). CDR3 protein: CASSIRTSGSVKQYF. Here the CDR3 DNA reads TGTGCCAGCAGTATCCGGACTAGCGGGAGTGTCAAGCAGTACTTC.

CDR3 protein: CASTVSGNLAGVYEQYF. The DNA of the CDR3 is TGTGCCAGCACCGTTTCGGGGAATCTAGCGGGAGTCTACGAGCAGTACTTC. V usage is TRBV28 and J usage is TRBJ2-7, with 10 positions matching TRBD2. CDR1 and CDR2 from the germline V gene are MDHEN and SYDVKM. The length of the CDR3 is 17 residues. The ends lost 7 bases at V and 3 bases at J; junction bases unmatched: 15. Full variable domain (outside the CDR3, taken from reference TRBV28 and TRBJ2-7): DVKVTQSSRYLVKRTGEKVFLECVQDMDHENMFWYRQDPGLGLRLIYFSYDVKMKEKGDIPEGYSVSREKKERFSLILESASTNQTSMYLCASTVSGNLAGVYEQYFGPGTRLTVT.

This chain links TRBV4-2 with TRBJ2-2, with 7 bases matching TRBD1. V lost 1 base, J lost 13 bases, and 6 bases stayed unmatched. Germline V gene sequence: CDR1 LGHNA, CDR2 YNFKEQ. This CDR3 comprises 13 residues. Here the CDR3 reads CASSQGQGAGLFF. DNA for the CDR3: TGTGCCAGCAGCCAAGGACAGGGTGCCGGGCTGTTTTTT.

This chain connects TRBV6-5 to TRBJ1-2; a weak D match, TRBD1 (5 bases). The CDR3 has 14 amino acids. CDR1 and CDR2 (germline): MNHEY, SVGAGI. The V gene lost 0 bases and the J gene lost 6 bases, with 11 bases spanning the gap. CDR3 protein: CASSYSSSGDGYTF. DNA of the CDR3: TGTGCCAGCAGTTACTCGAGCTCGGGGGATGGCTACACCTTC.

The chain carries TRBV10-3 and TRBJ2-2; 12 bases agree with TRBD2. This CDR3 spans 18 amino acids. In germline, CDR1 is ENHRY, CDR2 SYGVKD. After removal of 3 bases from V and 1 base from J, the junction contained 6 bases not matched to a gene. The CDR3 coding sequence is TGTGCCATCAGTGACCGAGAGGGACTAGCGGGGAACACCGGGGAGCTGTTTTTT. Protein sequence: CAISDREGLAGNTGELFF.

This clone was seen once. The chain is built from TRBV18 and TRBJ1-3, with D hard to call. V was cut by 2 bases and J by 7 bases, with 15 bases left in between. Germline loops: CDR1 KGHSH, CDR2 LQKENI. The CDR3 consists of 15 residues. CDR3 DNA: TGTGCCAGCTCACCAGGGTTCTCCCCGGGGAACACCATATATTTT. This gives the protein CASSPGFSPGNTIYF. Based on the CDR3 plus reference TRBV18 and TRBJ1-3, the full variable domain is NAGVMQNPRHLVRRRGQEARLRCSPMKGHSHVYWYRQLPEEGLKFMVYLQKENIIDESGMPKERFSAEFPKEGPSILRIQQVVRGDSAAYFCASSPGFSPGNTIYFGEGSWLTVV.

This sequence joins TRBV7-3 and TRBJ1-1, with 7 positions matching TRBD1. The CDR3 loop spans 14 amino acids. The junction had 5 bases not matched to a gene; V was cut back by 1 base and J by 6 bases. Germline values: CDR1 SGHTA, CDR2 FQGTGA. This chain's CDR3 is CASSLKGGKAEAFF. DNA for the CDR3: TGTGCCAGCAGCTTAAAAGGGGGCAAGGCTGAAGCTTTCTTT.

V is TRBV10-2 and J is TRBJ1-1; D is unclear. V lost 3 bases, J lost 7 bases, and 15 bases lay in between. The germline CDR1 and CDR2 sequences are WSHSY and SAAADI. The CDR3 spans 14 residues. The CDR3 sequence is CASSDHRTVNEAFF. In DNA form, the CDR3 reads TGCGCCAGCAGTGATCACAGAACGGTCAATGAAGCTTTCTTT.

The chain is built from TRBV5-3 and TRBJ2-1; weak D call: TRBD1 (5 bases). TRBV5-3 belongs to the ORF category, with a function that is uncertain. Trimming left V 5 bases short and J 8 bases short, with 20 bases between. There are 15 residues in the CDR3. Written as DNA, the CDR3 is TGTGCCAGAAGTCTCTCAGGACAAGAGCTCGATGAGCAGTTCTTC. Translating it yields CARSLSGQELDEQFF.

The CDR3 nucleotides read TGTGCCAGCAGCTTAGGACAGTCGGGTGAGCAGTTCTTC. Translation gives CASSLGQSGEQFF. The chain employs TRBV11-2 and TRBJ2-1; tentative D call: TRBD1 (5 bases). Trimming took 1 base from V and 9 from J, leaving 10 bases between them. The CDR3 is 13 residues long. Germline CDR1 SGHAT, CDR2 FQNNGV.

V and J are TRBV5-4 and TRBJ2-3; 12 bases align to TRBD2. Germline values: CDR1 SGHNT, CDR2 YYREEE (reference sequence). J was trimmed by 0 bases and V by 6 bases; bases with no gene match: 5. The CDR3 is 16 amino acids. Here the CDR3 DNA reads TGTGCCAGCAACCCTAGCGGGAGGGCCAGCACAGATACGCAGTATTTT. It translates to CASNPSGRASTDTQYF.

The V gene is TRBV10-3, the J gene TRBJ2-3, with a possible D match to TRBD2 (5 bases). The V gene's germline CDR1 is ENHRY and CDR2 SYGVKD. The CDR3 consists of 14 residues. Deletions cut 9 bases from V and 1 base from J, with 14 bases between. This CDR3 is CAIAVLEGTDTQYF. The CDR3 bases are TGTGCCATAGCGGTTTTAGAGGGCACAGATACGCAGTATTTT.

This clone was picked up one time. The chain has TRBV5-6 and TRBJ1-1; 7 nucleotides agree with TRBD1. CDR3 length: 15 amino acids. V gave up 3 bases and J gave up 3 bases; unmatched junction bases: 8. From germline, CDR1 is SGHDT and CDR2 YYEEEE. CDR3 in amino acids: CASSSLQGPYTEAFF. The CDR3 DNA reads TGTGCCAGCAGCTCCCTACAGGGGCCCTACACTGAAGCTTTCTTT.

This rearrangement joins TRBV5-1 to TRBJ2-4; D possibly corresponds to TRBD1 (6 bases). Germline CDR1 SGHRS, CDR2 YFSETQ. Trimming shortened V by 7 bases and J by 2 bases, and 16 bases separated the two germline ends. The CDR3 consists of 15 residues. The CDR3 spells CASPHRADPKNIQYF. The CDR3 coding sequence is TGCGCCAGCCCCCACAGGGCGGACCCCAAAAACATTCAGTACTTC.

The rearrangement joins TRBV7-3 to TRBJ2-1; 10 bases align to TRBD2. The CDR3 consists of 16 residues. The V gene's germline CDR1 is SGHTA and CDR2 FQGTGA. The junction had 7 bases not matched to a gene; V was cut back by 6 bases and J by 2 bases. In DNA form, the CDR3 reads TGTGCCAGCAGGTCACTAGCGGGGCTCCCCTACAATGAGCAGTTCTTC. It yields the protein CASRSLAGLPYNEQFF.

This clone was observed a few times. The rearrangement links TRBV5-8 to TRBJ2-6, with a possible D match to TRBD1 (6 bases). V lost 3 bases and J 1 base, leaving 8 bases between the germline ends. CDR1 and CDR2 from the germline V gene are SGHTS and YDEGEE. The CDR3 contains 15 residues. This CDR3 reads CASSSTGSGANVLTF. The CDR3 DNA sequence: TGTGCCAGCAGCTCTACAGGGTCTGGGGCCAACGTCCTGACTTTC.

This clone was detected a few times. V usage is TRBV10-2 and J usage is TRBJ2-3; 7 bases align to TRBD2. Germline V gives CDR1 WSHSY, CDR2 SAAADI. The CDR3 has 15 residues. V was clipped by 4 bases and J by 6 bases; unmatched bases: 10. The CDR3 DNA sequence: TGCGCCAGCAGTGCTACTGGCGGGAGAGCGGATACGCAGTATTTT. Translation gives CASSATGGRADTQYF.

J is TRBJ2-3 and V is TRBV19, with 8 positions matching TRBD2. The CDR3 consists of 15 residues. V lost 1 base and J lost 7; bases outside the gene matches: 7. Germline CDR1 LNHDA, CDR2 SQIVND (reference sequence). The CDR3 spells CASSIGAGERYTQYF. Here the CDR3 DNA reads TGTGCCAGTAGTATAGGAGCGGGAGAGAGGTATACGCAGTATTTT.

J is TRBJ2-1 and V is TRBV5-4; TRBD2 matches at 7 bases. From germline, CDR1 is SGHNT and CDR2 YYREEE (reference sequence). CDR3 size: 19 residues. Trimming cost V 5 bases and J 4 bases; bases outside gene matches: 21. The CDR3 region has the DNA TGTGCCAGCAGGAAATTGGGAGGGAGCGAGAAATTTGGTTACAATGAGCAGTTCTTC. Its protein is CASRKLGGSEKFGYNEQFF.